The 24 T cell receptor beta chains below were found in one sample sequenced in a study of cytomegalovirus exposure and HLA in healthy donors. The PCR ran on 60 Vbeta and 13 Jbeta primers. The table came from immunoSEQ multiplex PCR; TCRdb's copy has only in-frame clones and leaves some out. Counted here are about 160,000 clones, roughly 80% occurring once; the ten biggest clones make up around 2.6%. The specimen sequenced was PBMCs. The receptor source for this set is a female donor in good health and CMV-seronegative.

The rearrangement joins TRBV2 to TRBJ1-1, with a possible D match to TRBD1 (6 bases). The CDR3 loop spans 14 amino acids. Germline CDR1 SNHLY, CDR2 FYNNEI. Trimming cost V 4 bases and J 6 bases, with 15 bases left between them. CDR3 amino acids: CASSGQGKGAEAFF. CDR3 bases: TGTGCCAGCAGTGGGCAGGGGAAGGGCGCTGAAGCTTTCTTT.

The chain employs TRBV27 and TRBJ2-7; 7 bases are a match to TRBD2. The CDR3 consists of 15 residues. The germline gives CDR1 MNHEY, CDR2 SMNVEV (reference sequence). The V segment lost 2 bases and the J segment 1 base; nucleotides outside the gene matches: 5. CDR3 sequence (DNA): TGTGCCAGCAGTTTAAAGGCGGGAGTTTCCTACGAGCAGTACTTC. Residues: CASSLKAGVSYEQYF.

The chain carries TRBV29-1 and TRBJ2-1, with 7 bases identical to TRBD2. Germline CDR1 SQVTM, CDR2 ANQGSEA. The CDR3 length is 14 residues. J lost 8 bases, V lost 4 bases, and 11 bases had no gene match. The CDR3 sequence: CSVAGLVGVYEQFF. As DNA, the CDR3 is TGCAGCGTTGCCGGACTAGTCGGCGTCTATGAGCAGTTCTTC.

This clone was counted between two and nine times. The J gene is TRBJ2-3, the V gene TRBV12-5, with D perhaps TRBD2 (5 bases). CDR1 and CDR2 from the germline V gene are LGHNT and FRNRAP. There are 13 residues in the CDR3. V lost 0 bases, J lost 5 bases, and 6 bases lay in between. The CDR3 loop reads CASGLVRGDTQYF. The CDR3 DNA is TGTGCTAGTGGTTTGGTACGGGGAGATACGCAGTATTTT.

The genes are TRBV4-3 and TRBJ1-5, with D maybe TRBD1 (5 bases). This CDR3 spans 15 amino acids. Germline CDR1 and CDR2: LGHNA and YSLEER. Trimming cost V 4 bases and J 7 bases, with 17 bases left between them. The CDR3 coding sequence is TGCGCCAGCAGCCGAGATTCATGGGGCAGGCAGCCCCAGCATTTT. Translated, it gives CASSRDSWGRQPQHF.

The chain recombines TRBV25-1 with TRBJ1-1, with TRBD1 identical over 8 bases. The CDR3 has 12 amino acids. Germline-derived CDR1 and CDR2 are MGHDK and SYGVNS. Trimming removed 6 bases from V and 5 bases from J; junction bases left unmatched: 2. The chain's CDR3 is CASRQGETEAFF. DNA of the CDR3: TGTGCCAGCAGACAGGGGGAGACTGAAGCTTTCTTT.

CDR3 in DNA: TGCGCCAGCAGCCAAGGCGGGGGGAGAGGGGATACGCAGTATTTT. Translation: CASSQGGGRGDTQYF. The rearrangement uses TRBV4-3 and TRBJ2-3; 8 positions match TRBD2. V trimming: 1 base; J trimming: 6 bases; junction bases outside the gene matches: 6. This CDR3 contains 15 residues. Germline loops: CDR1 LGHNA, CDR2 YSLEER.

The sample holds one count of this clone. In DNA form, the CDR3 reads TGTGCCAGCAGCCAGGCAGCGGGGGCCTCCACAGATACGCAGTATTTT. Protein: CASSQAAGASTDTQYF. The V and J genes are TRBV4-2 and TRBJ2-3; TRBD2 matches 8 bases. The CDR3 spans 16 residues. The germline CDR1 and CDR2 sequences are LGHNA and YNFKEQ. V lost 3 bases, J lost 2 bases, and 7 bases stayed unmatched.

The rearrangement links TRBV19 to TRBJ2-3; D uncertain. Germline CDR1 reads LNHDA; CDR2 reads SQIVND (reference sequence). The length of the CDR3 is 14 residues. V lost 1 base and J lost 2, with 7 bases in between. Here the CDR3 DNA reads TGTGCCAGTAGTATAGCCCTCTTCACAGATACGCAGTATTTT. It specifies CASSIALFTDTQYF.

The gene calls are TRBV7-8 and TRBJ2-2; 11 bases map to TRBD2. V trimming: 1 base; J trimming: 6 bases; junction bases outside the gene matches: 4. This CDR3 region has 16 residues. CDR1 is SGHVS and CDR2 is FQNEAQ in the germline V gene. The CDR3: CASSLVGSGRAGELFF. The DNA of the CDR3 is TGTGCCAGCAGCTTAGTGGGTAGCGGGAGGGCCGGGGAGCTGTTTTTT.

V usage is TRBV19 and J usage is TRBJ2-1, with a possible D match to TRBD2 (5 bases). Trimming cost V 6 bases and J 6 bases, with 18 bases left between them. The CDR3 length is 15 residues. Germline CDR1 reads LNHDA; CDR2 reads SQIVND (reference sequence). CDR3: CASRLAVVSRNEQFF. The CDR3 DNA reads as TGTGCCAGTAGGCTAGCCGTGGTTTCTCGCAATGAGCAGTTCTTC.

J is TRBJ1-5 and V is TRBV10-3, with 8 bases that match TRBD1. The CDR3 extends over 15 amino acids. Germline CDR1 is ENHRY and CDR2 is SYGVKD. V trimming: 6 bases; J trimming: 4 bases; junction bases outside the gene matches: 8. The chain's CDR3 is CAIREDRGGNQPQHF. The CDR3 nucleotides read TGTGCCATCAGGGAAGACAGGGGCGGAAATCAGCCCCAGCATTTT.

This clone came up a few times. CDR3 nucleotide sequence: TGTGCCAGCAGTTTATCGGGCCAACTAGCGGGCGGTTCTAAAGAGACCCAGTACTTC. Translation gives CASSLSGQLAGGSKETQYF. The chain couples TRBV27 to TRBJ2-5; 9 nucleotides line up with TRBD2. Germline assignment: CDR1 MNHEY and CDR2 SMNVEV (reference sequence). The J segment lost 3 bases and the V segment lost 0 bases, leaving 14 bases of the junction unmatched. This CDR3 comprises 19 residues.

DNA of the CDR3: TGCGCCAGCAGCCAGGGACAGGGGGCGTATCGGGCTTTCTTT. It yields the protein CASSQGQGAYRAFF. The chain joins TRBV4-3 to TRBJ1-1; 12 nucleotides agree with TRBD1. CDR1 is LGHNA, CDR2 YSLEER, per germline. The V and J ends lost 3 bases and 11 bases, in that order; junction bases with no gene match: 7. The CDR3 is 14 residues long.

The chain carries TRBV2 and TRBJ2-4; a weak D match, TRBD2 (6 bases). The ends were cut back, 1 base at V and 3 bases at J, with 10 bases in the middle. Germline V gene lookup returns CDR1 SNHLY and CDR2 FYNNEI. The CDR3 totals 15 residues. The CDR3 reads CASSEEYGGKNIQYF. The CDR3 DNA is TGTGCCAGCAGTGAAGAGTACGGGGGCAAAAACATTCAGTACTTC.

The chain uses TRBV5-4 and TRBJ2-7; TRBD1 matches 7 bases. Germline V lookup: CDR1 SGHNT, CDR2 YYREEE (reference sequence). The CDR3 is 15 amino acids. J was trimmed by 1 base and V by 2 bases; bases with no gene match: 6. In DNA, the CDR3 is TGTGCCAGCAGCTTACGACAGGGTAGGTCCTACGAGCAGTACTTC. Its translation is CASSLRQGRSYEQYF.

The chain is built from TRBV5-1 and TRBJ2-5; D possibly corresponds to TRBD1 (6 bases). Germline loops: CDR1 SGHRS, CDR2 YFSETQ. The CDR3 totals 14 residues. Deletions cut 8 bases from V and 1 base from J, with 15 bases between. CDR3: CASFEGQIQETQYF. CDR3 in DNA: TGCGCCAGTTTCGAAGGACAGATCCAAGAGACCCAGTACTTC.

The rearrangement uses TRBV28 and TRBJ2-2; TRBD2 matches 9 bases. CDR3 length equals 20 residues. Losses at the gene ends were 7 bases for V and 3 bases for J; bases not matched to a gene: 21. Germline V gene sequence: CDR1 MDHEN, CDR2 SYDVKM. CDR3 protein: CASKALAGASGNTYTGELFF. In DNA form, the CDR3 reads TGTGCCAGCAAAGCCCTCGCCGGGGCTAGCGGGAATACGTACACCGGGGAGCTGTTTTTT.

The J gene is TRBJ2-2, the V gene TRBV2; tentatively, D is TRBD1 (6 bases). The length of the CDR3 is 14 residues. Germline V gene lookup returns CDR1 SNHLY and CDR2 FYNNEI. Trimming took 8 bases from V and 1 from J, leaving 11 bases between them. The CDR3 spells CASQAQGNTGELFF. In DNA form, the CDR3 reads TGTGCCAGCCAAGCACAGGGGAACACCGGGGAGCTGTTTTTT.

This clone has only a few counts. CDR3 sequence reads: CASSQGQRNTEAFF. CDR3 sequence (DNA): TGCGCCAGCAGCCAAGGACAGCGGAACACTGAAGCTTTCTTT. The chain links TRBV4-3 to TRBJ1-1, with a weak D call TRBD1 (5 bases). Germline CDR1 LGHNA, CDR2 YSLEER. V shed 1 base and J shed 1 base, with 7 bases lying between them. This CDR3 region has 14 residues.

J is TRBJ2-5 and V is TRBV5-4; 8 bases line up with TRBD1. Trimming removed 4 bases from V and 7 bases from J; junction bases left unmatched: 3. Germline-derived CDR1 and CDR2 are SGHNT and YYREEE (reference sequence). CDR3 size: 12 residues. CDR3 in DNA: TGTGCCAGCAGCCCCACAGGGGGGACCCAGTACTTC. Its protein is CASSPTGGTQYF. The whole variable domain, remainder taken from reference TRBV5-4 and TRBJ2-5, is ETGVTQSPTHLIKTRGQQVTLRCSSQSGHNTVSWYQQALGQGPQFIFQYYREEENGRGNFPPRFSGLQFPNYSSELNVNALELDDSALYLCASSPTGGTQYFGPGTRLLVL.

CDR3 loop: CASGSGDTDTQYF. The CDR3 nucleotides are TGTGCCAGCGGTAGCGGGGACACAGATACGCAGTATTTT. The V and J genes are TRBV6-1 and TRBJ2-3; 8 nucleotides match TRBD2. There are 13 residues in the CDR3. Germline V gene data show CDR1 as MNHNS and CDR2 as SASEGT. The V gene end was trimmed by 8 bases and the J gene end by 2 bases; junction bases not matched to a gene: 3.

This chain joins TRBV2 and TRBJ1-2; no reliable D call. The V end lost 6 bases, the J end lost 2 bases, and 19 bases lay between the germline ends. Germline CDR1 is SNHLY and CDR2 is FYNNEI. CDR3 length: 16 amino acids. CDR3 loop: CASSPTNTTINYGYTF. CDR3 bases: TGTGCCAGCAGCCCTACAAACACGACTATAAACTATGGCTACACCTTC.

This clone was picked up one time. The J gene is TRBJ2-1, the V gene TRBV9; 9 bases agree with TRBD2. J was trimmed by 9 bases and V by 4 bases; bases with no gene match: 11. CDR1 SGDLS and CDR2 YYNGEE come from the germline V gene. This CDR3 region has 15 residues. The CDR3 reads CASSTRTSVDGEQFF. In DNA, the CDR3 is TGTGCCAGCAGCACCCGGACTAGCGTGGATGGTGAGCAGTTCTTC.